The entry below gives a single TCR beta chain sequence along with its context. Per the authors' pipeline: Amplifying reference gene primers gave estimates of nucleated cell counts. Assay: immunoSEQ multiplex PCR; the TCRdb copy retains only in-frame clones and omits some. V and J calls and clone size come straight from that table; D and trimming were deduced from the DNA. This table holds 250,000 to 350,000 clones, approximately 85% found once. The sample belongs to a study of blood T cell repertoires in COVID-19. The V gene's germline CDR1 is SGDLS and CDR2 YYNGEE. V was pared by 0 bases and J by 4 bases, with 6 bases of the junction left unmatched. CDR3 length equals 16 residues. It was during active infection that Seattle patients were enrolled and then longitudinally followed.

V and J are TRBV9 and TRBJ2-5; TRBD2 matches at 10 bases. This TCR derives from a human donor with COVID-19, enrolled during active disease. The donor label of this sample is uncertain. The sample was peripheral blood. CDR3: CASSVGASGSGETQYF. CDR3 sequence (DNA): TGTGCCAGCAGCGTAGGGGCTAGCGGGAGTGGAGAGACCCAGTACTTC.